Sequencing of this T cell receptor (beta chain) was carried out in a study of regulatory T cells in long-lasting Graves disease. Time point noted: newly diagnosed GD, antithyroid drugs for less than 3 months. After RNA was extracted from PBMCs, the TCR library was made from it. Sequencing libraries for TCR beta were prepared with iRepertoire HTBI primers and Arm-PCR of CDR3 regions. TCRdb reprocessed the multiplex PCR reads with MiXCR, giving one entry per CDR3 protein. This table holds under 250,000 distinct CDR3 sequences, about 19% found once. This clonotype was seen ten or more times. Relative to the germline gene, one junction end is altered; a read error may explain this. This TCR derives from a female donor with Graves disease. The sample was peripheral blood mononuclear cells (PBMCs), taken at new diagnosis, from a patient treated with antithyroid drugs.

The CDR3 DNA sequence: TGTGCCGGCAGCCGCGGAGCGGGAGCCTCCTACGAGCAGTACTTC. Translated, it gives CAGSRGAGASYEQYF. V usage is TRBV7-9 and J usage is TRBJ2-7, with TRBD2 matching over 8 bases. This CDR3 region has 15 residues. Germline CDR1 and CDR2: SEHNR and FQNEAQ (reference sequence).